Each of the 20 T cell receptor beta chains below was sequenced from the same sample in a study of PD-L1 blockade in urothelial cancer. Described time point: pretreatment peripheral blood. Sequencing used immunoSEQ multiplex PCR; TCRdb keeps in-frame clones, though not all of them. The data contain 85,000 to 95,000 clones, roughly 90% of them singletons. Here the sequenced sample was PBMCs, taken around atezolizumab (anti-PD-L1) treatment. All receptors derive from a woman of 80 years or more with urothelial cancer.

V and J are TRBV29-1 and TRBJ2-5, with 11 bases that match TRBD2. The CDR3 is made up of 13 amino acids. Germline V lookup: CDR1 SQVTM, CDR2 ANQGSEA. The CDR3 DNA reads as TGCAGTATAGCGGGAGGGCGCCAAGAGACCCAGTACTTC. Its translation is CSIAGGRQETQYF.

This clone was seen once. The chain couples TRBV10-1 to TRBJ2-3; TRBD2 aligns across 16 bases. Germline CDR1 reads WNHNN; CDR2 reads SYGVQD (reference sequence). CDR3 length equals 17 residues. Losses at the gene ends were 2 bases for V and 4 bases for J; bases not matched to a gene: 3. The CDR3 spells CASSEPGLAGGPDTQYF. The CDR3 nucleotides are TGCGCCAGCAGTGAGCCGGGACTAGCGGGAGGGCCAGATACGCAGTATTTT.

The chain's CDR3 is CSVVSSGRSLEETQYF. DNA for the CDR3: TGCAGCGTTGTTTCTAGCGGGAGAAGCTTGGAAGAGACCCAGTACTTC. This sequence joins TRBV29-1 and TRBJ2-5; 10 nucleotides align to TRBD2. J lost 3 bases, V lost 4 bases, and 11 bases had no gene match. Germline CDR1 SQVTM, CDR2 ANQGSEA. The CDR3 is 16 amino acids.

The V gene is TRBV9, the J gene TRBJ1-4; D call uncertain. CDR3 length equals 14 residues. Germline CDR1 reads SGDLS; CDR2 reads YYNGEE. V lost 4 bases to trimming and J lost 4 bases, with 11 bases between them. CDR3 in amino acids: CASSTGVFNEKLFF. CDR3 DNA: TGTGCCAGCAGCACCGGTGTTTTTAATGAAAAACTGTTTTTT.

The chain carries TRBV2 and TRBJ2-5, with TRBD2 identical over 9 bases. The CDR3 sequence is 15 residues long. Germline V gives CDR1 SNHLY, CDR2 FYNNEI. V lost 6 bases and J lost 4; bases outside the gene matches: 9. CDR3 in amino acids: CASSLAGPPRETQYF. In DNA, the CDR3 is TGTGCCAGCAGCCTAGCGGGGCCCCCCAGAGAGACCCAGTACTTC. Complete variable domain (other parts from reference TRBV2 and TRBJ2-5): EPEVTQTPSHQVTQMGQEVILRCVPISNHLYFYWYRQILGQKVEFLVSFYNNEISEKSEIFDDQFSVERPDGSNFTLKIRSTKLEDSAMYFCASSLAGPPRETQYFGPGTRLLVL.

This chain joins TRBV18 and TRBJ2-1; the match to TRBD1 covers 9 bases. The V gene's germline CDR1 is KGHSH and CDR2 LQKENI. The trim removed 9 bases at V and 4 bases at J, leaving 7 bases unmatched. This CDR3 has 14 amino acids. The CDR3 region is CASFRDRVYNEQFF. The CDR3 DNA sequence: TGTGCCAGTTTCCGGGACAGGGTTTACAATGAGCAGTTCTTC.

CDR3 DNA sequence: TGTGCCAGCAGTGAAGCGAGAGGGCCCCCCTACGAGCAGTACTTC. Translation: CASSEARGPPYEQYF. V gene TRBV6-1 combines with J gene TRBJ2-7, with D possibly TRBD2 on 5 matching bases. V lost 0 bases and J lost 2, with 11 bases in between. The CDR3 consists of 15 residues. Looked up from germline, CDR1 is MNHNS and CDR2 is SASEGT.

The chain has TRBV6-1 and TRBJ1-1, with D perhaps TRBD1 (5 bases). Germline-derived CDR1 and CDR2 are MNHNS and SASEGT. The CDR3 is made up of 17 amino acids. V was cut by 3 bases and J by 1 base, with 18 bases left in between. The CDR3 sequence: CASSDIHRTRPNTEAFF. CDR3 sequence (DNA): TGTGCCAGCAGTGATATTCACAGGACAAGACCGAACACTGAAGCTTTCTTT.

This clone was seen a single time. The V call is TRBV7-3, the J call TRBJ2-3; TRBD1 matches at 7 bases. Germline V gives CDR1 SGHTA, CDR2 FQGTGA. The CDR3 length is 13 residues. Losses at the gene ends were 4 bases for V and 4 bases for J; bases not matched to a gene: 2. CDR3 DNA sequence: TGTGCCAGCAGCTCCAGGGGGTCAGATACGCAGTATTTT. It encodes CASSSRGSDTQYF.

The chain joins TRBV27 to TRBJ2-3; 8 nucleotides match TRBD1. From germline, CDR1 is MNHEY and CDR2 SMNVEV (reference sequence). The CDR3 runs to 15 residues. V lost 4 bases and J lost 7; bases outside the gene matches: 10. CDR3 in amino acids: CASSYWTGTWNTQYF. Here the CDR3 DNA reads TGTGCCAGCAGTTACTGGACAGGGACATGGAATACGCAGTATTTT.

The rearrangement uses TRBV9 and TRBJ2-3; no firm D call. Germline CDR1 is SGDLS and CDR2 is YYNGEE. V shed 0 bases and J shed 5 bases, with 10 bases lying between them. The CDR3 is made up of 14 amino acids. CDR3 sequence (DNA): TGTGCCAGCAGCGTAGACCAGCGTCTAGATACGCAGTATTTT. Translating gives CASSVDQRLDTQYF.

The chain is built from TRBV7-3 and TRBJ2-3; 9 nucleotides align to TRBD2. Germline V gene lookup returns CDR1 SGHTA and CDR2 FQGTGA. Trimming cost V 5 bases and J 0 bases; bases outside gene matches: 12. The length of the CDR3 is 18 residues. The CDR3 here is CASSHGGGTSRSTDTQYF. CDR3 coding DNA: TGTGCCAGCAGCCACGGGGGGGGGACTAGCAGGAGCACAGATACGCAGTATTTT.

CDR3 sequence reads: CASSLVGQVNEQFF. The CDR3 bases are TGCGCCAGCAGCTTGGTTGGACAGGTTAATGAGCAGTTCTTC. The chain is built from TRBV5-1 and TRBJ2-1; 7 bases agree with TRBD1. The CDR3 totals 14 residues. V shed 0 bases, J shed 7 bases, and the junction held 4 bases outside the gene matches. Germline CDR1 SGHRS, CDR2 YFSETQ.

This chain connects TRBV18 to TRBJ1-1, with a weak D call TRBD1 (6 bases). The CDR3 contains 15 residues. V gave up 4 bases and J gave up 0 bases, with 12 bases separating them. Germline V CDR1 and CDR2: KGHSH, LQKENI. Written as DNA, the CDR3 is TGTGCCAGCTCACGGACACAGGGTTTGAACACTGAAGCTTTCTTT. Residues: CASSRTQGLNTEAFF.

The chain carries TRBV28 and TRBJ1-2; D may be TRBD1 (5 bases). CDR3 size: 15 residues. Germline loops: CDR1 MDHEN, CDR2 SYDVKM. With 5 bases removed from V and 5 bases from J, the gap between germline ends came to 18 bases. The CDR3 is CASSTQGGGAYGYTF. DNA for the CDR3: TGTGCCAGCAGTACCCAGGGAGGTGGGGCATATGGCTACACCTTC.

The chain combines TRBV28 with TRBJ1-2; 7 nucleotides match TRBD1. The CDR3 length is 17 residues. V lost 3 bases, J lost 3 bases, and 13 bases stayed unmatched. Germline V gene data show CDR1 as MDHEN and CDR2 as SYDVKM. CDR3 loop: CASSLAKGDSYYYGYTF. The CDR3 DNA reads TGTGCCAGCAGTTTGGCTAAGGGGGACAGCTATTACTATGGCTACACCTTC.

This clone was seen a single time. This chain joins TRBV15 and TRBJ2-3; the D is unclear. The germline gives CDR1 LNHNV, CDR2 YYDKDF (reference sequence). The CDR3 loop spans 13 amino acids. The ends were cut back, 0 bases at V and 10 bases at J, with 11 bases in the middle. This CDR3 reads CATSRDSLSPQYF. CDR3 in DNA: TGTGCCACCAGCAGAGATAGTTTGTCCCCGCAGTATTTT.

The rearrangement uses TRBV30 and TRBJ2-3, with D possibly being TRBD1 (6 bases). Trimming stripped 0 bases from V and 6 bases from J, with 13 bases between. From germline, CDR1 is GTSNPN and CDR2 SVGIG (reference sequence). This CDR3 contains 14 residues. In nucleotides, the CDR3 is TGTGCCTGGAGTGTAGGGGGTAGCGAGGATACGCAGTATTTT. Amino acids: CAWSVGGSEDTQYF. The entire variable domain, with the rest obtained from reference TRBV30 and TRBJ2-3, is as follows: SQTIHQWPATLVQPVGSPLSLECTVEGTSNPNLYWYRQAAGRGLQLLFYSVGIGQISSEVPQNLSASRPQDRQFILSSKKLLLSDSGFYLCAWSVGGSEDTQYFGPGTRLTVL.

J is TRBJ2-6 and V is TRBV5-8; unclear D gene. Germline V CDR1 and CDR2: SGHTS, YDEGEE. V lost 0 bases to trimming and J lost 0 bases, with 7 bases between them. The CDR3 length is 16 residues. The CDR3 loop is CASSLGTRSGANVLTF. The CDR3 DNA follows: TGTGCCAGCAGCTTGGGAACACGCTCTGGGGCCAACGTCCTGACTTTC.

V and J are TRBV6-4 and TRBJ2-2; TRBD2 aligns across 9 bases. This CDR3 region has 16 residues. Trimming cost V 4 bases and J 2 bases; bases outside gene matches: 5. In germline, CDR1 is MRHNA, CDR2 SNTAGT. The CDR3 reads CASSVQLAGNTGELFF. The CDR3, as DNA: TGTGCCAGCAGTGTCCAACTAGCGGGCAACACCGGGGAGCTGTTTTTT.